The 18 T cell receptor beta chains below come from one sample, sequenced in a study of blood T cell repertoires in COVID-19. The repertoire was sequenced with immunoSEQ multiplex PCR; TCRdb's copy has only in-frame clones and lacks some. The table has about 120,000 clones, roughly 81% seen once; the top ten hold less than 11%. Sample: peripheral blood. These TCRs come from a human donor in a cohort sampled during active COVID-19.

The V and J genes are TRBV2 and TRBJ1-6; 10 nucleotides line up with TRBD1. Germline CDR1 SNHLY, CDR2 FYNNEI. Trimming took 6 bases from V and 3 from J; bases not matched to a gene: 5. This CDR3 region has 16 residues. The CDR3: CASRTTGGLYNSPLHF. In nucleotides, the CDR3 is TGTGCCAGCAGGACGACAGGGGGCCTCTATAATTCACCCCTCCACTTT.

The DNA of the CDR3 is TGTGCCAGCAGCTTAGAGAGGTCACCCCTCCACTTT. This sequence encodes CASSLERSPLHF. The chain combines TRBV7-9 with TRBJ1-6; D ambiguous. Trimming cost V 1 base and J 10 bases, with 5 bases left between them. Germline assignment: CDR1 SEHNR and CDR2 FQNEAQ (reference sequence). The CDR3 has 12 residues.

This clone has just one count. The J gene is TRBJ2-7, the V gene TRBV5-1; TRBD2 aligns across 12 bases. The CDR3 has 15 amino acids. CDR1 is SGHRS and CDR2 is YFSETQ in the germline V gene. Germline trimming cut 4 bases from V and 7 bases from J; bases unmatched to any gene: 9. The DNA for the CDR3 is TGCGCCAGCAGCCCGAGGACTAGCGGGATGGGGGAGCAGTACTTC. Residues: CASSPRTSGMGEQYF. The full variable domain, rest sourced from reference TRBV5-1 and TRBJ2-7, is KAGVTQTPRYLIKTRGQQVTLSCSPISGHRSVSWYQQTPGQGLQFLFEYFSETQRNKGNFPGRFSGRQFSNSRSEMNVSTLELGDSALYLCASSPRTSGMGEQYFGPGTRLTVT.

The chain employs TRBV5-1 and TRBJ2-2; 8 bases agree with TRBD2. V lost 0 bases and J lost 1; bases outside the gene matches: 2. Per the germline V gene, CDR1 is SGHRS and CDR2 is YFSETQ. The CDR3 runs to 16 residues. The CDR3 DNA sequence: TGCGCCAGCAGCTTGGGCCTAGCGGGGAACACCGGGGAGCTGTTTTTT. This translates into CASSLGLAGNTGELFF.

The chain is built from TRBV4-2 and TRBJ2-1; 8 nucleotides line up with TRBD2. Losses at the gene ends were 1 base for V and 4 bases for J; bases not matched to a gene: 6. The CDR3 has 16 amino acids. Germline assignment: CDR1 LGHNA and CDR2 YNFKEQ. CDR3 DNA: TGTGCCAGCAGCCAAGGGACTAGCTCACTTTACAATGAGCAGTTCTTC. Translated, it gives CASSQGTSSLYNEQFF.

By proportion, this clone is medium-sized. CDR3 bases: TGTGCCAGCAGCTACAGGGGTGGCAATCAGCCCCAGCATTTT. Translating it yields CASSYRGGNQPQHF. This chain uses TRBV7-8 with TRBJ1-5, with 7 positions matching TRBD1. The CDR3 loop spans 14 amino acids. Germline V gene lookup returns CDR1 SGHVS and CDR2 FQNEAQ. The ends lost 4 bases at V and 2 bases at J; junction bases unmatched: 2.

This chain uses TRBV4-1 with TRBJ1-6; weak D call: TRBD1 (5 bases). The CDR3 sequence is 17 residues long. Germline lookup yields CDR1 MGHRA and CDR2 YSYEKL. V lost 0 bases to trimming and J lost 7 bases, with 16 bases between them. CDR3 sequence (DNA): TGCGCCAGCAGCCAAGATCTCACGACGACAGTAAATTCACCCCTCCACTTT. The encoded protein is CASSQDLTTTVNSPLHF.

The chain has TRBV4-3 and TRBJ2-1; 7 positions match TRBD1. V lost 3 bases, J lost 7 bases, and 9 bases stayed unmatched. CDR1 LGHNA and CDR2 YSLEER come from the germline V gene. CDR3 length: 15 amino acids. CDR3: CASSQYTGVENEQFF. In nucleotides, the CDR3 is TGCGCCAGCAGCCAGTATACAGGGGTGGAAAATGAGCAGTTCTTC.

This clone is a singleton in its sample. V usage is TRBV7-8 and J usage is TRBJ2-5, with D possibly TRBD2 on 6 matching bases. The CDR3 runs 16 residues. Germline loops: CDR1 SGHVS, CDR2 FQNEAQ. Deletions cut 4 bases from V and 4 bases from J, with 19 bases between. The CDR3 DNA follows: TGTGCCAGCAGCTACCTAGCGACCGGAGGTGGAGAGACCCAGTACTTC. Translating gives CASSYLATGGGETQYF.

The chain is built from TRBV4-3 and TRBJ2-1; 9 nucleotides match TRBD2. The CDR3 contains 17 residues. V lost 4 bases and J lost 7; bases outside the gene matches: 14. CDR1 and CDR2 from the germline V gene are LGHNA and YSLEER. CDR3 sequence: CASSRRGGGASGNEQFF. The CDR3, as DNA: TGCGCCAGCAGCCGAAGGGGCGGGGGGGCCTCTGGGAATGAGCAGTTCTTC.

Points on this clone: At one of its ends the junction is not consistent with the germline gene, which may arise from a read error. The chain uses TRBV20-1 and TRBJ1-2; TRBD1 matches 7 bases. Germline CDR1 and CDR2: DFQATT and SNEGSKA (reference sequence). This CDR3 contains 11 residues. The chain's CDR3 is CSARAGPQGNF. CDR3 DNA sequence: TGCAGTGCTAGAGCGGGGCCACAGGGGAACTTC.

The chain uses TRBV6-5 and TRBJ2-5; perhaps TRBD2 as D (6 bases). Germline CDR1 and CDR2: MNHEY and SVGAGI. The CDR3 contains 11 residues. The DNA of the CDR3 is TGTGCTACGGGGGTTGGGGAGACCCAGTACTTC. Its translation: CATGVGETQYF.

The chain is built from TRBV7-8 and TRBJ1-2; 10 nucleotides match TRBD1. The CDR3 is made up of 16 amino acids. Germline CDR1 reads SGHVS; CDR2 reads FQNEAQ. J was trimmed by 7 bases and V by 2 bases; bases with no gene match: 10. In nucleotides, the CDR3 is TGTGCCAGCAGCTTAAGGGACAGGGGCCCGGGAACTGGCTACACCTTC. It translates to CASSLRDRGPGTGYTF. The whole variable domain, remainder taken from reference TRBV7-8 and TRBJ1-2, is GAGVSQSPRYKVAKRGQDVALRCDPISGHVSLFWYQQALGQGPEFLTYFQNEAQLDKSGLPSDRFFAERPEGSVSTLKIQRTQQEDSAVYLCASSLRDRGPGTGYTFGSGTRLTVV.

This clone was counted only a few times. The gene calls are TRBV6-5 and TRBJ1-2; no definite D call. From germline, CDR1 is MNHEY and CDR2 SVGAGI. This CDR3 is 12 amino acids long. Trimming cost V 6 bases and J 6 bases, with 11 bases left between them. This chain's CDR3 is CASRGAWDGYTF. DNA of the CDR3: TGTGCCAGCAGGGGCGCCTGGGATGGCTACACCTTC.

The chain employs TRBV19 and TRBJ1-2; a weak D match, TRBD1 (5 bases). The CDR3 covers 16 residues. Germline values: CDR1 LNHDA, CDR2 SQIVND (reference sequence). Trimming removed 5 bases at V and 1 base at J, with 17 bases between. The CDR3 region is CASSRGGELLNYGYTF. CDR3 DNA: TGTGCCAGTAGTCGGGGAGGGGAATTACTTAACTATGGCTACACCTTC.

The table lists this clone with a few counts. The chain uses TRBV6-6 and TRBJ1-1, with TRBD1 matching over 7 bases. The junction had 6 bases not matched to a gene; V was cut back by 4 bases and J by 1 base. The length of the CDR3 is 15 residues. Germline V gives CDR1 MNHNY, CDR2 SVGAGI (reference sequence). CDR3 amino acids: CASSSPGQKNTEAFF. Here the CDR3 DNA reads TGTGCCAGCAGTTCCCCGGGACAGAAGAACACTGAAGCTTTCTTT.

The gene calls are TRBV6-6 and TRBJ1-4, with TRBD1 matching over 9 bases. Germline lookup yields CDR1 MNHNY and CDR2 SVGAGI (reference sequence). The length of the CDR3 is 15 residues. The V and J ends lost 4 bases and 8 bases, in that order; junction bases with no gene match: 8. As DNA, the CDR3 is TGTGCCAGCAGTTCCCAAGGACAGGGGAAAGAAAAACTGTTTTTT. Its protein is CASSSQGQGKEKLFF.

Written as DNA, the CDR3 is TGTGCCAGCAGCTTCTCCCCCTCTGGGGCCAACGTCCTGACTTTC. Amino acids: CASSFSPSGANVLTF. V usage is TRBV5-6 and J usage is TRBJ2-6, with D unresolved. Germline V CDR1 and CDR2: SGHDT, YYEEEE. Trimming left V 2 bases short and J 0 bases short, with 6 bases between. The CDR3 is made up of 15 amino acids. The full variable domain, completed using reference TRBV5-6 and TRBJ2-6, is DAGVTQSPTHLIKTRGQQVTLRCSPKSGHDTVSWYQQALGQGPQFIFQYYEEEERQRGNFPDRFSGHQFPNYSSELNVNALLLGDSALYLCASSFSPSGANVLTFGAGSRLTVL.